The rows below give T cell receptor beta chains drawn from one sample of a study of cytomegalovirus exposure and HLA in healthy donors. The protocol was immunoSEQ multiplex PCR, while the TCRdb copy is restricted to in-frame clones and leaves out a portion. The sample yields 90,000 to 150,000 clones, approximately 80% seen once. The source material was PBMCs. These receptors were obtained from a young man in good health and CMV-seropositive. CDR3s include the opening cysteine and the closing phenylalanine or tryptophan. A D gene is named only where the DNA matches it firmly. Clone size appears in some rows only: once, few, many, or a class for an expanded clone.

d_call	clone_size	cdr3_length	v_call	j_call	cdr3_nt	cdr3_aa
TRBD1	NA	14	TRBV2	TRBJ2-7	TGTGCCAGCATGCCTAGGACAGGGGACTACGAGCAGTACTTC	CASMPRTGDYEQYF
NA	NA	14	TRBV19	TRBJ2-7	TGTGCCAGTAGTACGTGGAGTCAGGGCTACGAGCAGTACTTC	CASSTWSQGYEQYF
NA	NA	14	TRBV9	TRBJ1-3	TGTGCCAGCAGCGCGGGAGATACGAGGGACACCATATATTTT	CASSAGDTRDTIYF
NA	NA	12	TRBV28	TRBJ2-7	TGTGCCACCCTAGGGGTAGTGGACGAGCAGTACTTC	CATLGVVDEQYF
NA	NA	14	TRBV5-5	TRBJ1-1	TGTGCCAGCAGCTTTCGTTATGAGGCGACTGAAGCTTTCTTT	CASSFRYEATEAFF
NA	NA	16	TRBV6-1	TRBJ1-3	TGTGCCAGCAGTGAAGTGGCAGTATTCTCTGGAAACACCATATATTTT	CASSEVAVFSGNTIYF
NA	NA	13	TRBV5-1	TRBJ2-7	TGCGCCACCGCTCTCACGACAGGCTACGAGCAGTACTTC	CATALTTGYEQYF
NA	NA	13	TRBV5-4	TRBJ1-1	TGTGCCAGCAGCCCAGGGCCCGACACTGAAGCTTTCTTT	CASSPGPDTEAFF
TRBD1	NA	16	TRBV9	TRBJ1-5	TGTGCCAGCAGCGCCCATGACGACAGGGGCAATCAGCCCCAGCATTTT	CASSAHDDRGNQPQHF
NA	NA	15	TRBV4-1	TRBJ1-6	TGCGCCAGCAGCCAAGATTTGATTCGGAGATCACCCCTCCACTTT	CASSQDLIRRSPLHF
NA	NA	14	TRBV29-1	TRBJ1-5	TGCAGCGTTCTTCAGGGATATAGCAATCAGCCCCAGCATTTT	CSVLQGYSNQPQHF
NA	NA	15	TRBV7-9	TRBJ2-1	TGTGCCAGCAGCTTAGGGGGGAGGACCTACAATGAGCAGTTCTTC	CASSLGGRTYNEQFF
NA	NA	13	TRBV6-5	TRBJ1-1	TGTGCCAGCAGTGAAGGGGGAAACACTGAAGCTTTCTTT	CASSEGGNTEAFF
NA	NA	11	TRBV6-5	TRBJ1-1	TGTGCCAGCAATTCCGAGATTGAAGCTTTCTTT	CASNSEIEAFF
NA	NA	16	TRBV28	TRBJ1-2	TGTGCTAGCAGCCCCGTCTCCGGGGGGGTCTACTATGGCTACACCTTC	CASSPVSGGVYYGYTF
NA	few	13	TRBV29-1	TRBJ2-7	TGCAGCGTCAGGTCGGGCCAGGGCTACGAGCAGTACTTC	CSVRSGQGYEQYF
TRBD2	once	15	TRBV27	TRBJ2-2	TGTGCCAGCAGTGTCGGACTAGCGGGCATGTTGGAGCTGTTTTTT	CASSVGLAGMLELFF
TRBD2	NA	15	TRBV11-1	TRBJ2-7	TGTGCCAGCAGCCCTAGCGGGAGGGTCCCTAGCGAGCAGTACTTC	CASSPSGRVPSEQYF
NA	NA	13	TRBV7-6	TRBJ1-4	TGTGCCAGCAGCTCCAATCGGGATGAAAAACTGTTTTTT	CASSSNRDEKLFF
TRBD1	few	14	TRBV5-5	TRBJ1-1	TGTGCCAGCAACTGGGACAGCATGAACACTGAAGCTTTCTTT	CASNWDSMNTEAFF
TRBD2	NA	16	TRBV7-9	TRBJ2-3	TGTGCCAGCAGCTTCACGGGACTAGCGGACACAGATACGCAGTATTTT	CASSFTGLADTDTQYF
NA	NA	16	TRBV4-2	TRBJ1-1	TGTGCCAGCAGCCAAGAGGCAGGGCGAACGAACACTGAAGCTTTCTTT	CASSQEAGRTNTEAFF
NA	NA	14	TRBV5-1	TRBJ2-1	TGCGCCAGCAGCTCGGCTCTAGCTTACAATGAGCAGTTCTTC	CASSSALAYNEQFF
TRBD2	NA	17	TRBV9	TRBJ2-3	TGTGCCAGCAGCGTGACTAGCGGGAGCCTGGGCACAGATACGCAGTATTTT	CASSVTSGSLGTDTQYF
NA	NA	15	TRBV6-1	TRBJ1-2	TGTGCCAGCAAAAGGGACACCACATCGGGCTATGGCTACACCTTC	CASKRDTTSGYGYTF
NA	NA	13	TRBV6-4	TRBJ2-1	TGTGCCAGCAGTGACGGGCGATACAATGAGCAGTTCTTC	CASSDGRYNEQFF